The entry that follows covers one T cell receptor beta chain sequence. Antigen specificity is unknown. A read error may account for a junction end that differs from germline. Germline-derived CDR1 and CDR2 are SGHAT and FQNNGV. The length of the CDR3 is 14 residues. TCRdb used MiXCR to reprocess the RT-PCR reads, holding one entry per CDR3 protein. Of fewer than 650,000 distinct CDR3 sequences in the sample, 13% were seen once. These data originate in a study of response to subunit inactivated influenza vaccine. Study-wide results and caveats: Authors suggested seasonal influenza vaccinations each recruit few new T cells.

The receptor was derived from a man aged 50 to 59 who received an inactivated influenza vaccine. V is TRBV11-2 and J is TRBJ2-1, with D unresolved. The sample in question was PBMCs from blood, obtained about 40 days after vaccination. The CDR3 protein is CASSLDWTPNEQFF. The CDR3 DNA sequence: TGTGCCAGCAGCCTAGACTGGACGCCAAATGAGCAGTTCTTC. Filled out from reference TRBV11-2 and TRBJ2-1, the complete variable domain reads EAGVAQSPRYKIIEKRQSVAFWCNPISGHATLYWYQQILGQGPKLLIQFQNNGVVDDSQLPKDRFSAERLKGVDSTLKIQPAKLEDSAVYLCASSLDWTPNEQFFGPGTRLTVL.